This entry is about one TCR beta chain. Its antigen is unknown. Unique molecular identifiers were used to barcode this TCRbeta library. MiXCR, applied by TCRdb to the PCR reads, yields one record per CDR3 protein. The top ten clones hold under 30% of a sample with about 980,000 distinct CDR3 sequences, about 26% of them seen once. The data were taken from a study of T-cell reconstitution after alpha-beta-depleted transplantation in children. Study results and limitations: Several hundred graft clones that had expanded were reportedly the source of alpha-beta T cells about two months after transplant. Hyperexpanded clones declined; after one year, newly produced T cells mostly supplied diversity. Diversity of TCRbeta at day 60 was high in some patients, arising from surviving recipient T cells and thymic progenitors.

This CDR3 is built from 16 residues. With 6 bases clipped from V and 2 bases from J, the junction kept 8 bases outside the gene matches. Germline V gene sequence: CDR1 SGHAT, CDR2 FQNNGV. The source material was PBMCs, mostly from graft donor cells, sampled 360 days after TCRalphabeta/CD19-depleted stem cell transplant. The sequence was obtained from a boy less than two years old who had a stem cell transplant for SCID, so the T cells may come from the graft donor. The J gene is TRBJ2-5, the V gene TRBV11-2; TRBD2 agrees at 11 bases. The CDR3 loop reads CASRKGTSGGQETQYF. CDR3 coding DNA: TGTGCCAGCAGAAAAGGGACTAGCGGTGGGCAAGAGACCCAGTACTTC.